Listed below are T cell receptor beta chains from one sample, sequenced in a study of blood T cell repertoires in COVID-19. The method was immunoSEQ multiplex PCR; TCRdb's version includes in-frame clones alone and lacks a portion of them. The sample lists about 120,000 clones; 74% were seen once. Input material: peripheral blood. The receptors derive from a man between 60 and 75 years old with acute or convalescent COVID-19. Both conserved end residues are part of each CDR3. The order of the fields is J gene, D gene, V gene, clone size, CDR3 protein, CDR3 DNA. A D gene is named only where the DNA matches it firmly. Clone size is shown for a subset of rows, as once, few, many or a class of expanded clone.

j_call: TRBJ2-1
d_call: TRBD1
v_call: TRBV2
clone_size: once
cdr3_aa: CASSEVGGQGAFEQFF
cdr3_nt: TGTGCCAGCAGTGAAGTTGGGGGGCAGGGGGCCTTTGAGCAGTTCTTC

j_call: TRBJ2-7
d_call: -
v_call: TRBV19
clone_size: -
cdr3_aa: CASSISQNYEQYF
cdr3_nt: TGTGCCAGTAGTATCTCTCAGAACTACGAGCAGTACTTC

j_call: TRBJ1-1
d_call: -
v_call: TRBV2
clone_size: -
cdr3_aa: CASSEYPQGGDTEAFF
cdr3_nt: TGTGCCAGCAGTGAATATCCGCAGGGAGGCGACACTGAAGCTTTCTTT

j_call: TRBJ1-2
d_call: -
v_call: TRBV9
clone_size: -
cdr3_aa: CASSEAGGSRGYTF
cdr3_nt: TGTGCCAGCAGCGAGGCGGGAGGCTCCCGTGGCTACACCTTC

j_call: TRBJ1-2
d_call: TRBD1
v_call: TRBV3-1/TRBV3-2
clone_size: few
cdr3_aa: CASRGQGPRGYGYTF
cdr3_nt: TGTGCCAGCAGGGGACAGGGCCCCCGGGGCTATGGCTACACCTTC

j_call: TRBJ1-6
d_call: TRBD1
v_call: TRBV27
clone_size: -
cdr3_aa: CASSTPPGQGPNSPLHF
cdr3_nt: TGTGCCAGCAGTACACCTCCGGGACAGGGACCTAATTCACCCCTCCACTTT

j_call: TRBJ1-4
d_call: TRBD1
v_call: TRBV7-9
clone_size: -
cdr3_aa: CASLGTGGGEKLFF
cdr3_nt: TGTGCCAGCCTCGGGACAGGGGGAGGTGAAAAACTGTTTTTT

j_call: TRBJ2-1
d_call: TRBD2
v_call: TRBV7-3
clone_size: -
cdr3_aa: CASSLTSSGGVNEQFF
cdr3_nt: TGTGCCAGCAGCTTAACTTCTAGCGGGGGGGTCAATGAGCAGTTCTTC

j_call: TRBJ1-1
d_call: TRBD1
v_call: TRBV7-2
clone_size: -
cdr3_aa: CASSLTGRNTEAFF
cdr3_nt: TGTGCCAGCAGCTTGACAGGGAGGAACACTGAAGCTTTCTTT

j_call: TRBJ2-7
d_call: TRBD1
v_call: TRBV7-9
clone_size: -
cdr3_aa: CASSSGGQGGLEQYF
cdr3_nt: TGTGCCAGCAGCTCTGGTGGACAGGGAGGACTCGAGCAGTACTTC

j_call: TRBJ1-2
d_call: TRBD1
v_call: TRBV13
clone_size: -
cdr3_aa: CASTPGQTYGYTF
cdr3_nt: TGTGCCAGCACTCCGGGACAGACCTATGGCTACACCTTC

j_call: TRBJ2-7
d_call: -
v_call: TRBV15
clone_size: -
cdr3_aa: CATSRGHTYEQYF
cdr3_nt: TGTGCCACCAGCAGGGGACATACCTACGAGCAGTACTTC

j_call: TRBJ2-1
d_call: TRBD2
v_call: TRBV7-6
clone_size: few
cdr3_aa: CASSLGGVAGGLGEQFF
cdr3_nt: TGTGCCAGCAGCTTAGGGGGGGTAGCGGGCGGCTTGGGTGAGCAGTTCTTC